Listed below are T cell receptor beta chains from one sample, sequenced in a study of blood T cell repertoires in COVID-19. Data came from immunoSEQ multiplex PCR; TCRdb stores just in-frame clones and leaves some out. This sample has a few hundred thousand clones, with around four fifths found just once. The sequenced sample was peripheral blood. Receptor source: a man under 40 with active or convalescent COVID-19. The CDR3 runs from the conserved cysteine through the conserved F or W.

TRBV6-5	TRBJ2-7	CASSYRRTGPYEQYF
TRBV7-9	TRBJ1-2	CASSLRDSSNYGYTF
TRBV10-1	TRBJ1-3	CASRVPKRNSGNTIYF
TRBV20-1	TRBJ1-1	CSASPDRDTEAFF
TRBV18	TRBJ1-5	CASSPVGGDSNQPQHF
TRBV2	TRBJ2-3	CASSSSGGTDTQYF
TRBV27	TRBJ1-5	CASSRTGPTISPQHF
TRBV2	TRBJ2-7	CASTQQGASEQYF
TRBV19	TRBJ2-3	CASSIPPQDTQYF
TRBV27	TRBJ2-1	CASSRGGEQFF
TRBV18	TRBJ2-3	CASSPAGRSADTQYF
TRBV28	TRBJ1-5	CASSLGTGPAGNQPQHF
TRBV9	TRBJ2-5	CASSHSGRYQETQYF
TRBV2	TRBJ1-6	CASTRERLNSPLHF
TRBV5-1	TRBJ2-5	CASREAGDRQETQYF
TRBV19	TRBJ2-7	CASSIGGLSSEQYF
TRBV19	TRBJ2-5	CASAIALQETQYF
TRBV28	TRBJ2-3	CASRGASGSTDTQYF
TRBV28	TRBJ1-6	CASSLLGGRSPLHF
TRBV6-5	TRBJ1-6	CASSTDKTPSSPLHF
TRBV9	TRBJ1-1	CASSLLPGQTEAFF
TRBV4-3	TRBJ2-3	CASSQDRGSQYF
TRBV5-1	TRBJ1-3	CASSEGQGYSGNTIYF
TRBV7-8	TRBJ2-3	CASSLSADTQYF
TRBV28	TRBJ1-3	CASSVTGRRNTIYF
TRBV5-4	TRBJ1-1	CASRTDRGLENTEAFF
TRBV6-6	TRBJ1-2	CASSPDSLMLFGYTF
TRBV7-2	TRBJ2-7	CASSYQGSGTGGGEQYF
TRBV5-1	TRBJ1-1	CASSSQGAYTEAFF
TRBV30	TRBJ2-3	CAWSETGVTDTQYF
TRBV24-1	TRBJ1-2	CATSDFKSPGGYTF
TRBV29-1	TRBJ1-2	CSVGQGVGYTF
TRBV28	TRBJ1-2	CASSSPSGQGNYGYTF
TRBV24-1	TRBJ2-7	CATSQGSYEQYF
TRBV4-1	TRBJ2-7	CASSQDRDRGREQYF
TRBV6-5	TRBJ1-3	CASKTVSGNTIYF
TRBV18	TRBJ1-2	CASSPQGAGGVDYGYTF
TRBV7-3	TRBJ2-1	CASSLFRYNEQFF
TRBV28	TRBJ2-2	CASSPRGTGELFF
TRBV2	TRBJ2-4	CASSDEGVAIQYF
TRBV30	TRBJ1-6	CAWGPKTWENSPLHF
TRBV5-1	TRBJ2-1	CASIKPGEREEWFF
TRBV18	TRBJ2-5	CASSPRLAGGQETQYF
TRBV10-3	TRBJ1-4	CAIRTATNEKLFF
TRBV5-6	TRBJ1-1	CASSSGGRGRRNTEAFF